The clone carrying this T cell receptor (beta chain) was seen ten or more times. Its antigen is currently unknown. It was with a sample-barcoded 5' primer and a J-beta primer mix that a second PCR of roughly 7 to 12 cycles was run. TCRdb re-analysed the 5' RACE reads in MiXCR, keeping a single row per CDR3 protein. Among roughly 560,000 distinct CDR3 sequences, about 24% were seen once, and the ten largest hold under 9%. The source of the sample is a study of blood T cells in healthy people across ages. General study points: Strong correlation linked observed beta diversity and percent naive T cells. Observed TCR beta diversity per million T cells went down as age went up. This fall followed a roughly linear course with age. With unsorted PBMCs, a conclusive comparison of naive versus antigen-experienced cells was not possible.

Germline V gene lookup returns CDR1 DFQATT and CDR2 SNEGSKA (reference sequence). The CDR3 has 14 amino acids. Between the trimmed V and J ends, which lost 2 bases and 6 bases, there was a span of 15 bases. These data also featured in a second study, about T cells of mothers and their children. That report notes: Second-PCR amplification with M1S added sample barcodes and 2-4 random nucleotides.

The rearrangement uses TRBV20-1 and TRBJ2-3; a weak D match, TRBD2 (7 bases). The TCR sequence derives from a boy aged 5-17 years in good health. The specimen was blood. The CDR3 DNA reads as TGCAGTGCTAGATCCGGTGAGGGGGGGGATACGCAGTATTTT. This gives the protein CSARSGEGGDTQYF.